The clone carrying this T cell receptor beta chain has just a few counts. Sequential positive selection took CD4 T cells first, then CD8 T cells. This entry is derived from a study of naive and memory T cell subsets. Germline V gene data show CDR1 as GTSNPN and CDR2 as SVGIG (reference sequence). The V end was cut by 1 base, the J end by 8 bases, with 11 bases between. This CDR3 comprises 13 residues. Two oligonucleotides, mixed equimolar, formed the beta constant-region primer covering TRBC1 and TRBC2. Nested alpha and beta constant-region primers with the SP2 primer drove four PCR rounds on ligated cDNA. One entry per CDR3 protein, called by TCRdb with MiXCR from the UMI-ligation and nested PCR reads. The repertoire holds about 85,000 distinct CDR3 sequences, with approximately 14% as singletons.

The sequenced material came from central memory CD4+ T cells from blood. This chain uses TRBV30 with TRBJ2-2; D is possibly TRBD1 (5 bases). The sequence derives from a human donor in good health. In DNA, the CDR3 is TGTGCCTGGAGTGGACAGTCGTTTGGGGAGCTGTTTTTT. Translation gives CAWSGQSFGELFF. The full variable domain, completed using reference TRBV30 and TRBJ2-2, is SQTIHQWPATLVQPVGSPLSLECTVEGTSNPNLYWYRQAAGRGLQLLFYSVGIGQISSEVPQNLSASRPQDRQFILSSKKLLLSDSGFYLCAWSGQSFGELFFGEGSRLTVL.